One and the same sample provided the 10 T cell receptor beta chains below, sequenced in a study of blood T cell repertoires in COVID-19. Profiled with immunoSEQ multiplex PCR; TCRdb holds only in-frame clones, not every one. The repertoire includes about 240,000 clones, approximately 80% of them detected once, and more than 8% sits in the top ten. The sequenced material came from peripheral blood. Receptors were obtained from a woman older than 75 with acute or convalescent COVID-19.

This clone was detected a few times. Other DNA sequences in this sample translate to the same CDR3. The V and J genes are TRBV3-1 (or the pseudogene TRBV3-2) and TRBJ2-7, with D possibly TRBD1 on 6 matching bases. From germline, CDR1 is LGHDT and CDR2 YNNKEL (reference sequence). V was pared by 2 bases and J by 1 base, with 9 bases between. This CDR3 is built from 14 residues. In nucleotides, the CDR3 is TGTGCCAGCAGCCAACGTCAGGGGTCCTACGAGCAGTACTTC. Translated: CASSQRQGSYEQYF.

This clone occurred a few times. The chain links TRBV28 to TRBJ1-5, with D possibly being TRBD1 (5 bases). From germline, CDR1 is MDHEN and CDR2 SYDVKM. The CDR3 totals 13 residues. The V end was cut by 10 bases, the J end by 3 bases, with 13 bases between. CDR3 nucleotides: TGTGCCAATCAAGACAGTCCCAATCAGCCCCAGCATTTT. Its protein product is CANQDSPNQPQHF.

To note about this clone: In the same sample, other DNA sequences code for this CDR3. The chain is built from TRBV24-1 and TRBJ1-2; TRBD1 is a possible D gene (5 bases). V lost 4 bases and J lost 4, with 12 bases in between. CDR1 KGHDR and CDR2 SFDVKD come from the germline V gene. CDR3 length: 14 amino acids. CDR3 bases: TGTGCCACCAGTGACCCCGGGAGGGGCTATGGCTACACCTTC. Its translation is CATSDPGRGYGYTF.

The V and J genes are TRBV3-1 (or the pseudogene TRBV3-2) and TRBJ1-3, with a possible D match to TRBD1 (6 bases). CDR3 length equals 15 residues. Trimming took 2 bases from V and 2 from J, leaving 10 bases between them. The germline gives CDR1 LGHDT, CDR2 YNNKEL (reference sequence). CDR3 nucleotide sequence: TGTGCCAGCAGCCAAAGAGGGACAACTGGAAACACCATATATTTT. This sequence encodes CASSQRGTTGNTIYF.

The chain carries TRBV7-2 and TRBJ1-2, with 8 bases aligning to TRBD1. The CDR3 spans 14 residues. The germline V gene has CDR1 SGHTA and CDR2 FQGNSA. With V trimmed by 3 bases and J by 4 bases, 4 bases remained unmatched. DNA for the CDR3: TGTGCCAGCAGCTTTGGACAGGGCTTCTATGGCTACACCTTC. Protein sequence: CASSFGQGFYGYTF.

This clone was observed a few times. The gene calls are TRBV5-1 and TRBJ2-2; D call uncertain. The V end lost 0 bases, the J end lost 5 bases, and 11 bases lay between the germline ends. The CDR3 covers 15 residues. From germline, CDR1 is SGHRS and CDR2 YFSETQ. The CDR3 sequence is CASSLDPLETGELFF. The CDR3 DNA is TGCGCCAGCAGCTTGGACCCCTTGGAGACCGGGGAGCTGTTTTTT. Filled out from reference TRBV5-1 and TRBJ2-2, the complete variable domain reads KAGVTQTPRYLIKTRGQQVTLSCSPISGHRSVSWYQQTPGQGLQFLFEYFSETQRNKGNFPGRFSGRQFSNSRSEMNVSTLELGDSALYLCASSLDPLETGELFFGEGSRLTVL.

The chain recombines TRBV7-2 with TRBJ1-2; 9 bases are shared with TRBD1. V shed 4 bases and J 4 bases; nucleotides not matched to a gene: 4. Per germline, CDR1 SGHTA and CDR2 FQGNSA. The length of the CDR3 is 14 residues. CDR3 region: CASSSGTGPYGYTF. CDR3 in DNA: TGTGCCAGCAGCTCCGGGACAGGGCCCTATGGCTACACCTTC.

This chain uses TRBV10-3 with TRBJ2-1; 9 nucleotides match TRBD2. With 5 bases clipped from V and 2 bases from J, the junction kept 7 bases outside the gene matches. This CDR3 is built from 16 residues. CDR1 is ENHRY and CDR2 is SYGVKD in the germline V gene. CDR3 amino acids: CAISFRLADPYNEQFF. DNA for the CDR3: TGTGCCATCAGTTTCCGACTAGCGGACCCCTACAATGAGCAGTTCTTC.

The chain carries TRBV19 and TRBJ1-1; TRBD1 agrees at 9 bases. J was trimmed by 4 bases and V by 4 bases; bases with no gene match: 4. CDR1 and CDR2 from the germline V gene are LNHDA and SQIVND (reference sequence). There are 14 residues in the CDR3. In DNA, the CDR3 is TGTGCCAGTAGTAGCCGACAGGGGGGCACTGAAGCTTTCTTT. Amino acid sequence: CASSSRQGGTEAFF.

The chain uses TRBV28 and TRBJ1-1; D remains ambiguous. The length of the CDR3 is 14 residues. Trimming removed 3 bases from V and 2 bases from J, with 10 bases in between. CDR1 is MDHEN and CDR2 is SYDVKM in the germline V gene. The CDR3 region has the DNA TGTGCCAGCAGTTTGAGGGCCGTAAACACTGAAGCTTTCTTT. The encoded protein is CASSLRAVNTEAFF.